Each of the 22 T cell receptor beta chains below was sequenced from the same sample in a study of CD8 T cells in ankylosing spondylitis. From the 5' RACE reads, TCRdb called clonotypes with MiXCR, one entry per CDR3 protein. The top ten clones hold around 12% of a sample with some 140,000 distinct CDR3 sequences, about 7% of them seen once. The specimen sequenced was blood, either unsorted or a sorted T cell fraction (not recorded which). These receptors were taken from a female donor with ankylosing spondylitis or in good health (not recorded which).

This clonotype showed up just a few times. The gene calls are TRBV4-2 and TRBJ2-1; 10 bases fit TRBD2. The junction had 10 bases not matched to a gene; V was cut back by 3 bases and J by 5 bases. This CDR3 contains 17 residues. In germline, CDR1 is LGHNA, CDR2 YNFKEQ. The DNA for the CDR3 is TGTGCCAGCAGCCATTTAGGGGAGGGGACTAGCGACAATGAGCAGTTCTTC. Protein product: CASSHLGEGTSDNEQFF.

Many counts were recorded for this clonotype. The J gene is TRBJ2-3, the V gene TRBV20-1, with D unclear. V dropped 6 bases and J dropped 3 bases, with 13 bases sitting between them. This CDR3 is built from 13 residues. Germline V CDR1 and CDR2: DFQATT, SNEGSKA (reference sequence). CDR3 region: CSARWRPTDTQYF. Here the CDR3 DNA reads TGCAGTGCCAGGTGGCGTCCTACAGATACGCAGTATTTT.

This clonotype was found a few times. V usage is TRBV4-2 and J usage is TRBJ2-5; 9 nucleotides agree with TRBD2. Germline loops: CDR1 LGHNA, CDR2 YNFKEQ. The CDR3 extends over 14 amino acids. V dropped 6 bases and J dropped 2; count of bases not matched to a gene: 4. For the CDR3, the DNA is TGTGCCAGCAGGGGAGCGGGGGGTCAAGAGACCCAGTACTTC. Translating gives CASRGAGGQETQYF.

V is TRBV19 and J is TRBJ2-2; D is undetermined. V was trimmed by 3 bases and J by 5 bases, leaving 13 bases between them. The germline V gene encodes CDR1 LNHDA and CDR2 SQIVND (reference sequence). This CDR3 has 15 amino acids. CDR3: CASSIGPGSTGELFF. CDR3 coding DNA: TGTGCCAGTAGTATTGGGCCAGGATCGACCGGGGAGCTGTTTTTT.

This clonotype was found many times. This rearrangement joins TRBV20-1 to TRBJ2-7; D unclear. The CDR3 is made up of 14 amino acids. The germline V gene encodes CDR1 DFQATT and CDR2 SNEGSKA (reference sequence). The chain's CDR3 is CRVGNSPNSYEQYF. In DNA form, the CDR3 reads TGCAGAGTCGGAAACAGCCCCAACTCTTACGAGCAGTACTTC.

This clonotype has ten or more counts. The chain recombines TRBV12-3 or TRBV12-4 with TRBJ1-4; D call uncertain. The CDR3 is made up of 14 amino acids. Trimming stripped 3 bases from V and 8 bases from J, with 13 bases between. The chain's CDR3 is CASSFSTTGEKLFF. The CDR3, as DNA: TGTGCCAGCAGTTTTTCCACAACCGGAGAAAAACTGTTTTTT.

The chain carries TRBV21-1 and TRBJ1-1; the table names TRBD1, a call not compared with the DNA. TRBV21-1 is termed a pseudogene. This CDR3 spans 17 amino acids. CDR3 loop: CASSTWDMFLLNTEAFF. CDR3 in DNA: TGTGCCAGCAGCACGTGGGACATGTTCCTTCTGAACACTGAAGCTTTCTTT.

In its sample, this clonotype was seen many times. This chain joins TRBV9 and TRBJ1-3; no clear D gene. Germline loops: CDR1 SGDLS, CDR2 YYNGEE. V was clipped by 2 bases and J by 2 bases, with 8 bases between them. This CDR3 comprises 14 residues. The CDR3 sequence is CASSVQGAGNTIYF. Here the CDR3 DNA reads TGTGCCAGCAGCGTCCAAGGAGCTGGAAACACCATATATTTT.

This clonotype was counted ten times or more. This sequence joins TRBV4-2 and TRBJ1-2; TRBD1 aligns across 9 bases. The CDR3 has 16 amino acids. The V and J ends lost 2 bases and 7 bases, in that order; junction bases with no gene match: 11. Germline V gene lookup returns CDR1 LGHNA and CDR2 YNFKEQ. The CDR3 reads CASSQRGGTGLSGYTF. DNA of the CDR3: TGTGCCAGCAGCCAACGGGGAGGGACAGGGCTCTCTGGCTACACCTTC.

V usage is TRBV6-5 and J usage is TRBJ1-2, with D possibly being TRBD1 (5 bases). CDR1 is MNHEY and CDR2 is SVGAGI in the germline V gene. The ends were cut back, 0 bases at V and 6 bases at J, with 23 bases in the middle. This CDR3 is 18 amino acids long. This CDR3 is CASSYSSQGGTPHNGYTF. The CDR3 coding sequence is TGTGCCAGCAGTTACTCGAGTCAGGGAGGTACCCCCCACAATGGCTACACCTTC.

Ten or more counts support this clonotype. The rearrangement joins TRBV6-2 or TRBV6-3 to TRBJ2-1; D unresolved. The CDR3 extends over 13 amino acids. V was clipped by 0 bases and J by 15 bases, with 15 bases between them. CDR1 and CDR2 (germline): MNHEY, SVGEGT. The chain's CDR3 is CASSYSIGSRGFF. CDR3 coding DNA: TGTGCCAGCAGTTACTCGATCGGCAGTAGAGGGTTCTTC.

This clonotype was recorded a few times. This chain joins TRBV12-3 or TRBV12-4 and TRBJ2-7; D uncertain. The germline V and J ends were trimmed by 3 bases and 3 bases, with 15 bases remaining between them. The CDR3 runs to 15 residues. CDR3 in amino acids: CASSFGRTYNYEQYF. The CDR3 DNA is TGTGCCAGCAGTTTTGGAAGAACGTATAACTACGAGCAGTACTTC.

This clonotype was seen at least ten times. The J gene is TRBJ1-2, the V gene TRBV5-6; 11 bases agree with TRBD1. Germline V gene data show CDR1 as SGHDT and CDR2 as YYEEEE. V dropped 3 bases and J dropped 5; count of bases not matched to a gene: 3. The length of the CDR3 is 14 residues. This CDR3 is CASSSGQGAYGYTF. CDR3 nucleotide sequence: TGTGCCAGCAGCTCAGGACAGGGGGCATATGGCTACACCTTC.

In this sample, this clonotype turned up many times. The chain is built from TRBV24-1 and TRBJ2-3, with a possible D match to TRBD1 (6 bases). CDR3 size: 16 residues. Trimming removed 7 bases from V and 4 bases from J, with 20 bases in between. Germline-derived CDR1 and CDR2 are KGHDR and SFDVKD. CDR3 DNA: TGTGCCACCAGCGAAGGTTGGGGGCCTTATGCAGATACGCAGTATTTT. This gives the protein CATSEGWGPYADTQYF.

V gene TRBV7-3 combines with J gene TRBJ2-3; D gene unclear. V was trimmed by 1 base and J by 4 bases, leaving 12 bases between them. CDR1 is SGHTA and CDR2 is FQGTGA in the germline V gene. This CDR3 has 15 amino acids. The CDR3 region is CASSLNFATSDTQYF. The CDR3, as DNA: TGTGCCAGCAGCTTAAACTTTGCCACTTCAGATACGCAGTATTTT.

On this clonotype itself: A much bigger clone sits one base away, suggesting this may be a read error. The V and J genes are TRBV7-9 and TRBJ1-4, with a weak D call TRBD1 (5 bases). This CDR3 comprises 13 residues. Per germline, CDR1 SEHNR and CDR2 FQNEAQ (reference sequence). The CDR3 sequence is CVTSGTDTRKLFF. The CDR3 DNA reads TGTGTCACCTCCGGGACTGACACCCGAAAACTGTTTTTT.

This clonotype came up many times. The J gene is TRBJ1-2, the V gene TRBV7-2; D uncertain. Per the germline V gene, CDR1 is SGHTA and CDR2 is FQGNSA. Trimming stripped 5 bases from V and 5 bases from J, with 15 bases between. This CDR3 region has 14 residues. CDR3 sequence: CASSPRAASYGYTF. The CDR3, as DNA: TGTGCCAGCAGCCCTCGTGCGGCAAGTTATGGCTACACCTTC.

This clonotype was seen repeatedly, ten times or more. The V call is TRBV11-2, the J call TRBJ1-1, with 9 bases that match TRBD1. Germline V gene lookup returns CDR1 SGHAT and CDR2 FQNNGV. V shed 7 bases, J shed 4 bases, and the junction held 1 base outside the gene matches. CDR3 length: 12 amino acids. This CDR3 reads CASKTGGTEAFF. The CDR3 DNA follows: TGTGCCAGCAAGACAGGGGGCACTGAAGCTTTCTTT.

Many counts were recorded for this clonotype. This chain uses TRBV7-3 with TRBJ2-3; D is ambiguous. This CDR3 is built from 13 residues. The germline V gene encodes CDR1 SGHTA and CDR2 FQGTGA. V was cut by 2 bases and J by 5 bases, with 8 bases left in between. The CDR3 region has the DNA TGTGCCAGCAGCTTACGTCGCGGAGATACGCAGTATTTT. Protein product: CASSLRRGDTQYF.

This clonotype has at least ten counts. The chain employs TRBV5-1 and TRBJ2-1; 13 bases match TRBD2. Trimming at V came to 2 bases and at J to 7 bases, leaving 6 bases not matched to a gene. The CDR3 runs to 16 residues. Germline lookup yields CDR1 SGHRS and CDR2 YFSETQ. The CDR3 DNA sequence: TGCGCCAGCAGCTTACGACTAGCGGGGGGCAAGAATGAGCAGTTCTTC. It is translated as CASSLRLAGGKNEQFF.

The table lists this clonotype with a few counts. The chain recombines TRBV5-6 with TRBJ2-2; TRBD1 matches 9 bases. The CDR3 spans 15 residues. Per germline, CDR1 SGHDT and CDR2 YYEEEE. Trimming removed 4 bases from V and 6 bases from J; junction bases left unmatched: 7. CDR3 nucleotides: TGTGCCAGCAGCCCGGGACAGGGCGGATCCGGGGAGCTGTTTTTT. Amino acids: CASSPGQGGSGELFF.

This clonotype was picked up many times. The CDR3 spells CASSTFGGGHKSSYNEQFF. In DNA, the CDR3 is TGTGCCAGCAGTACTTTCGGCGGGGGGCACAAGAGCTCCTACAATGAGCAGTTCTTC. This chain links TRBV12-3 or TRBV12-4 with TRBJ2-1; 8 bases map to TRBD2. The CDR3 is 19 residues long. Trimming at V came to 5 bases and at J to 0 bases, leaving 15 bases not matched to a gene.